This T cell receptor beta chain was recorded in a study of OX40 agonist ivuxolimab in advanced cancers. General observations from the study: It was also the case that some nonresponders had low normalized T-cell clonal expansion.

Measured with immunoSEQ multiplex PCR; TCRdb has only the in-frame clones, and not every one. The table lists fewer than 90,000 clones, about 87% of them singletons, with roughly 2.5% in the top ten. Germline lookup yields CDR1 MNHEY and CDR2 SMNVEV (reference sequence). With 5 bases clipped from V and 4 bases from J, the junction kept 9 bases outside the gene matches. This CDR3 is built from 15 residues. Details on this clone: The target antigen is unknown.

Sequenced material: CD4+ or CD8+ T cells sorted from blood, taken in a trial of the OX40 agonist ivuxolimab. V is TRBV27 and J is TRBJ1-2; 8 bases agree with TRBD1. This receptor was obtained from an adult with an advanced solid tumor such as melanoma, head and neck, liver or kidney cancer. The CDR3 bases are TGTGCCAGCAGTCCCACGACAGGGGCGGGCTATGGCTACACCTTC. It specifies CASSPTTGAGYGYTF.